This T cell receptor beta chain was observed in a study of blood T cells in healthy people across ages. Study at large: Template switching captured about one barcoded beta molecule per two T cells.

This clonotype was seen only a few times. Per sample, a minimum of 6 million PBMCs were isolated. CDR3 length equals 13 residues. The germline V gene has CDR1 SQVTM and CDR2 ANQGSEA. Between the trimmed V and J ends, which lost 5 bases and 1 base, there was a span of 11 bases. Sample-barcoded 5' priming and a J-beta primer mix drove a second PCR of roughly 7 to 11 cycles. The template-switch adaptor was a 5' adaptor with 12 random nucleotides. It tagged each cDNA molecule. TCRdb ran MiXCR on the 5' RACE reads and lists one entry per CDR3 protein. The sample has approximately 730,000 distinct CDR3 sequences; approximately 43% are singletons.

The gene calls are TRBV29-1 and TRBJ2-5; D gene unclear. This receptor was identified in a woman aged 60 to 75 in good health. Material: blood. The CDR3 here is CSVFDGFQETQYF. The CDR3 coding sequence is TGCAGCGTTTTCGACGGTTTCCAAGAGACCCAGTACTTC.